The clone carrying this T cell receptor (beta chain) has more than one count but fewer than ten. What it binds is not known. As for time point: peripheral blood 6 weeks after treatment start. Measured with immunoSEQ multiplex PCR; TCRdb has only the in-frame clones, and not every one. The sample shows about 120,000 clones, around 89% of them seen only once. This sample stems from a study of PD-L1 blockade in urothelial cancer. Study background: At 6 weeks and at 3 weeks (second dose) after treatment start, blood was analyzed.

Study-wide findings and caveats: Survival was better when pretreatment blood TCR clonality fell below the median.

This sequence was found in a man in his 60s with urothelial cancer. The sample here was PBMCs, taken around atezolizumab (anti-PD-L1) treatment.

The CDR3 region has the DNA TGTGCCAGCAAGCGGGAGGAGCGCACCGGGGAGCTGTTTTTT. It yields the protein CASKREERTGELFF. This chain connects TRBV27 to TRBJ2-2; 9 nucleotides agree with TRBD2. CDR1 is MNHEY and CDR2 is SMNVEV in the germline V gene (reference sequence). The length of the CDR3 is 14 residues. V shed 7 bases and J 4 bases; nucleotides not matched to a gene: 4.